One sample yielded the 21 T cell receptor beta chains listed below, sequenced in a study of human T cells and chemical hapten exposure. The time point is: pre-sensitization, week 0. The treatment here: therapeutic diphenylcyclopropenone sensitization with weekly scalp DPC. MiXCR was run by TCRdb on the RACE reads, yielding one entry per CDR3 protein. In the table there are about 93,000 distinct CDR3 sequences, 8.5% of which are singletons. The specimen was whole blood, collected in connection with sensitization to the hapten diphenylcyclopropenone (DPC). Source of these receptors: a man aged 40-50 years with alopecia areata. Some clones in this sample may be carry-over from other donors' samples.

This clonotype was seen ten or more times. V is TRBV7-8 and J is TRBJ2-7, with D perhaps TRBD2 (6 bases). V lost 1 base, J lost 3 bases, and 10 bases lay in between. From germline, CDR1 is SGHVS and CDR2 FQNEAQ. This CDR3 has 14 residues. The CDR3 sequence is CASSLVGRVYEQYV. The CDR3 DNA is TGTGCCAGCAGCTTAGTCGGGAGAGTCTACGAGCAGTACGTC.

V gene TRBV5-4 combines with J gene TRBJ1-6; 7 bases line up with TRBD1. The CDR3 is 13 amino acids. The V and J ends lost 4 bases and 11 bases, in that order; junction bases with no gene match: 6. The germline V gene has CDR1 SGHNT and CDR2 YYREEE (reference sequence). CDR3 protein: CASSQTGETPLHF. For the CDR3, the DNA is TGTGCCAGCAGCCAAACAGGGGAAACACCCCTCCACTTT.

As to this clonotype: The junction shows a germline mismatch at one end, possibly a read error. The chain links TRBV7-7 to TRBJ2-5, with 10 positions matching TRBD1. The CDR3 sequence is 14 residues long. Germline loops: CDR1 SSHAT, CDR2 FNYEAQ (reference sequence). CDR3 nucleotides: TGTGCTAGCAGCTTAGGGACAGGGGACAAGACCCAGTACTTC. Its translation: CASSLGTGDKTQYF.

This clonotype was seen ten or more times. The V and J genes are TRBV9 and TRBJ2-1; TRBD2 matches 9 bases. In germline, CDR1 is SGDLS, CDR2 YYNGEE. The V and J ends lost 4 bases and 0 bases, in that order; junction bases with no gene match: 17. The CDR3 is 20 amino acids. DNA for the CDR3: TGTGCCAGCAGCCACGTTGTGAGCGGGAGGACTCAGACCTCCTACAATGAGCAGTTCTTC. Translated: CASSHVVSGRTQTSYNEQFF.

This clonotype was seen repeatedly, ten times or more. The rearrangement links TRBV20-1 to TRBJ2-3; D is undetermined. This CDR3 contains 12 residues. In germline, CDR1 is DFQATT, CDR2 SNEGSKA (reference sequence). Deletions cut 1 base from V and 6 bases from J, with 8 bases between. CDR3 amino acids: CSARGPGDTQYF. Here the CDR3 DNA reads TGCAGTGCTAGAGGTCCCGGGGATACGCAGTATTTT.

The V call is TRBV5-1, the J call TRBJ2-5; D is perhaps TRBD2 (6 bases). Germline CDR1 and CDR2: SGHRS and YFSETQ. V lost 0 bases and J 2 bases, leaving 8 bases between the germline ends. CDR3 length equals 14 residues. In DNA, the CDR3 is TGCGCCAGCAGCTTGGGGAGGGGTCAAGAGACCCAGTACTTC. Amino acid sequence: CASSLGRGQETQYF. The full variable domain, in which reference TRBV5-1 and TRBJ2-5 provide the parts outside the CDR3, is KAGVTQTPRYLIKTRGQQVTLSCSPISGHRSVSWYQQTPGQGLQFLFEYFSETQRNKGNFPGRFSGRQFSNSRSEMNVSTLELGDSALYLCASSLGRGQETQYFGPGTRLLVL.

As for this clonotype: This may come from a read error, since a much larger clone is one base off. The genes are TRBV30 and TRBJ2-3, with D uncertain. The V gene's germline CDR1 is GTSNPN and CDR2 SVGIG (reference sequence). The CDR3 extends over 10 amino acids. V was clipped by 8 bases and J by 6 bases, with 9 bases between them. DNA for the CDR3: TGTGCCCGCGGCCGGGATACGCAGTATTTT. Amino acids: CARGRDTQYF.

This rearrangement joins TRBV4-3 to TRBJ2-3, with D possibly being TRBD1 (5 bases). Germline V gene sequence: CDR1 LGHNA, CDR2 YSLEER. The CDR3 consists of 16 residues. V gave up 3 bases and J gave up 9 bases, with 22 bases separating them. The CDR3 protein is CASSQGPSGTGSTQYF. CDR3 DNA sequence: TGCGCCAGCAGCCAGGGGCCGTCCGGCACTGGCTCGACGCAGTATTTT.

This clonotype was seen a few times. The V call is TRBV24-1, the J call TRBJ2-2; the D is unclear. Germline loops: CDR1 KGHDR, CDR2 SFDVKD. The germline V and J ends were trimmed by 7 bases and 0 bases, with 11 bases remaining between them. The CDR3 has 15 amino acids. The CDR3, as DNA: TGTGCCACCAGCTCAAGGGATCCGAACACCGGGGAGCTGTTTTTT. This translates into CATSSRDPNTGELFF.

In this sample, this clonotype turned up many times. This rearrangement joins TRBV4-3 to TRBJ1-1; no clear D gene. Trimming cost V 0 bases and J 1 base, with 21 bases left between them. CDR1 is LGHNA, CDR2 YSLEER, per germline. The CDR3 is 19 amino acids. CDR3: CASSQDEGRAEERNTEAFF. CDR3 DNA sequence: TGCGCCAGCAGCCAAGATGAGGGCCGGGCGGAGGAAAGGAACACTGAAGCTTTCTTT.

This clonotype was seen only a few times. The chain links TRBV20-1 to TRBJ2-7; TRBD2 is a possible D gene (5 bases). Trimming cost V 4 bases and J 3 bases, with 13 bases left between them. The germline gives CDR1 DFQATT, CDR2 SNEGSKA (reference sequence). There are 13 residues in the CDR3. CDR3 bases: TGCAGTGCTACCCGGGGTGGGAGCTACGAGCAGTACGTC. Translating gives CSATRGGSYEQYV.

The rearrangement links TRBV5-6 to TRBJ2-1; 12 bases map to TRBD1. The junction had 9 bases not matched to a gene; V was cut back by 5 bases and J by 0 bases. CDR1 is SGHDT and CDR2 is YYEEEE in the germline V gene. The length of the CDR3 is 18 residues. As DNA, the CDR3 is TGTGCCAGCAGGGACCGGGACAGGGGGCTTAGCTCCTACAATGAGCAGTTCTTC. Protein product: CASRDRDRGLSSYNEQFF.

This clonotype was counted between two and nine times. For the CDR3, the DNA is TGTGCCAGCAGCCAAAGTGGGGGACAGGGAACTGAAGCTTTCTTT. This translates into CASSQSGGQGTEAFF. The chain uses TRBV2 and TRBJ1-1, with 9 bases fitting TRBD1. Losses at the gene ends were 6 bases for V and 5 bases for J; bases not matched to a gene: 10. The CDR3 has 15 residues. Germline assignment: CDR1 SNHLY and CDR2 FYNNEI.

The chain combines TRBV4-1 with TRBJ2-3; 13 nucleotides agree with TRBD2. CDR3 length equals 22 residues. Trimming cost V 1 base and J 6 bases; bases outside gene matches: 22. Germline CDR1 reads MGHRA; CDR2 reads YSYEKL. The CDR3, as DNA: TGCGCCAGCAGCCAAGTTTATCCTATGATGGGTCGGACTAGCGGGAGTATGGATACGCAGTATTTT. It codes for CASSQVYPMMGRTSGSMDTQYF.

This clonotype appeared a few times. The rearrangement uses TRBV7-2 and TRBJ2-3; 8 bases line up with TRBD2. The CDR3 consists of 15 residues. CDR1 is SGHTA and CDR2 is FQGNSA in the germline V gene. V trimming: 5 bases; J trimming: 0 bases; junction bases outside the gene matches: 4. The CDR3 is CASSPASGSTDTQYF. The DNA for the CDR3 is TGTGCCAGCAGCCCAGCTAGCGGGAGCACAGATACGCAGTATTTT.

Ten or more counts support this clonotype. The V gene is TRBV5-6, the J gene TRBJ2-1; 11 bases are a match to TRBD2. The trim removed 3 bases at V and 2 bases at J, leaving 13 bases unmatched. Per germline, CDR1 SGHDT and CDR2 YYEEEE. The CDR3 consists of 19 residues. The CDR3 loop is CASSSPTSGMGMAYNEQFF. In DNA form, the CDR3 reads TGTGCCAGCAGCTCCCCGACTAGCGGGATGGGGATGGCCTACAATGAGCAGTTCTTC.

A few counts support this clonotype. The chain couples TRBV6-6 to TRBJ2-7, with a possible D match to TRBD2 (6 bases). The CDR3 totals 15 residues. The ends were cut back, 5 bases at V and 4 bases at J, with 18 bases in the middle. Germline V gene lookup returns CDR1 MNHNY and CDR2 SVGAGI (reference sequence). CDR3 sequence reads: CASSSRRAGSYEQYF. CDR3 coding DNA: TGTGCCAGCAGTAGCCGGAGGGCCGGTTCGTACGAGCAGTACTTC.

In its sample, this clonotype was seen a few times. This chain connects TRBV29-1 to TRBJ2-5; a possible D gene is TRBD1 (6 bases). There are 14 residues in the CDR3. CDR1 and CDR2 from the germline V gene are SQVTM and ANQGSEA. Trimming cost V 6 bases and J 2 bases, with 16 bases left between them. The CDR3, as DNA: TGCAGCGTCGCCTGGGGGCGATCTCAAGAGACCCAGTACTTC. Amino acid sequence: CSVAWGRSQETQYF.

This clonotype was seen only a few times. The rearrangement uses TRBV10-3 and TRBJ2-1; 11 positions agree with TRBD2. The V segment lost 0 bases and the J segment 8 bases; nucleotides outside the gene matches: 9. This CDR3 contains 17 residues. The germline V gene has CDR1 ENHRY and CDR2 SYGVKD. CDR3 bases: TGTGCCATCAGTGAGTCGACGGCTAGCGGGAGGTATTATGAGCAGTTCTTC. Protein product: CAISESTASGRYYEQFF.

This clonotype was picked up many times. The chain is built from TRBV11-3 and TRBJ1-6; D gene unclear. V lost 4 bases and J 1 base, leaving 5 bases between the germline ends. The germline V gene has CDR1 SGHNT and CDR2 YENEEA. The CDR3 is made up of 14 amino acids. The CDR3 nucleotides are TGTGCCAGCAGCTATACATCCTATAATTCACCCCTCCACTTT. It translates to CASSYTSYNSPLHF.

The V call is TRBV19, the J call TRBJ2-1; 9 nucleotides align to TRBD2. V was clipped by 3 bases and J by 8 bases; unmatched bases: 5. The CDR3 covers 14 residues. Germline V gene lookup returns CDR1 LNHDA and CDR2 SQIVND (reference sequence). CDR3 in DNA: TGTGCCAGTAGTATTAGCGGGAGTGTCGATGAGCAGTTCTTC. This codes for CASSISGSVDEQFF.